A single sample gave rise to the 15 T cell receptor beta chains below, sequenced in a study of blood T cell repertoires in COVID-19. The repertoire was sequenced with immunoSEQ multiplex PCR; TCRdb's copy has only in-frame clones and lacks some. The data contain roughly 260,000 clones, around 87% of them singletons. Sequencing was carried out using peripheral blood. The receptors come from a woman aged 45-60 years with acute or convalescent COVID-19.

As to this clone: The junction and the germline gene differ at one end; a read error may be behind it. The chain is built from TRBV6-5 and TRBJ2-1; TRBD1 matches 7 bases. The V gene's germline CDR1 is MNHEY and CDR2 SVGAGI. The CDR3 consists of 14 residues. CDR3 DNA sequence: TGTGCCTGCAGGATTGGGACAGCCTACAATGAGCAGTTCTTC. Amino acid sequence: CACRIGTAYNEQFF.

The gene calls are TRBV2 and TRBJ1-2, with a weak D call TRBD1 (6 bases). V lost 6 bases to trimming and J lost 7 bases, with 21 bases between them. Germline values: CDR1 SNHLY, CDR2 FYNNEI. CDR3 size: 15 residues. CDR3 loop: CASRPGTGIMGGYTF. CDR3 in DNA: TGTGCCAGCAGGCCGGGAACAGGGATCATGGGTGGCTACACCTTC.

CDR3 sequence reads: CASSRRCKYPYEQYF. CDR3 nucleotide sequence: TGTGCCAGCTCTCGGAGGTGCAAGTATCCCTACGAGCAGTACTTC. This chain connects TRBV21-1 to TRBJ2-7; the table assigns TRBD2, which was not confirmed against the DNA. TRBV21-1 is deemed a pseudogene. The CDR3 is 15 residues long.

The chain's CDR3 is CASSWGQNQETQYF. Here the CDR3 DNA reads TGCGCCAGCAGCTGGGGACAGAACCAAGAGACCCAGTACTTC. This chain joins TRBV5-1 and TRBJ2-5, with TRBD1 matching over 7 bases. This CDR3 is 14 amino acids long. Germline V gene lookup returns CDR1 SGHRS and CDR2 YFSETQ. V trimming: 3 bases; J trimming: 0 bases; junction bases outside the gene matches: 2.

V and J are TRBV29-1 and TRBJ2-1; D might be TRBD2 (6 bases). V lost 5 bases to trimming and J lost 7 bases, with 12 bases between them. Germline values: CDR1 SQVTM, CDR2 ANQGSEA. The CDR3 has 12 residues. CDR3 loop: CSVTRTINEQFF. The CDR3 nucleotides read TGCAGCGTTACCCGGACTATTAATGAGCAGTTCTTC.

The J gene is TRBJ2-5, the V gene TRBV5-1; unclear D gene. V lost 0 bases, J lost 2 bases, and 5 bases lay in between. The CDR3 is made up of 13 amino acids. In germline, CDR1 is SGHRS, CDR2 YFSETQ. The CDR3 is CASSLELQETQYF. CDR3 coding DNA: TGCGCCAGCAGCTTGGAACTACAAGAGACCCAGTACTTC.

The genes are TRBV20-1 and TRBJ2-1; no clear D gene. V dropped 6 bases and J dropped 10 bases, with 13 bases sitting between them. CDR3 length: 11 residues. Germline loops: CDR1 DFQATT, CDR2 SNEGSKA (reference sequence). DNA for the CDR3: TGCAGTGCCACCCTCGGAGTGGAGCAGTTCTTC. Encoded protein: CSATLGVEQFF.

A note on this clone: The DNA is omitted, as the CDR3 cannot be located on it reliably, and the CDR3 follows TCRdb's listing. Other nucleotide sequences in the sample specify the same CDR3. The chain couples TRBV7-2 to TRBJ1-5; TRBD1, the D gene given by the table, was not confirmed from the DNA. Germline values: CDR1 SGHTA, CDR2 FQGNSA. The CDR3 is 15 amino acids long, termini counted. The CDR3 here is CASSFGPGGNQPQHF.

The rearrangement uses TRBV5-4 and TRBJ2-7, with a tentative D call TRBD2 (6 bases). This CDR3 spans 16 amino acids. Trimming removed 3 bases from V and 2 bases from J, with 18 bases in between. The V gene's germline CDR1 is SGHNT and CDR2 YYREEE (reference sequence). CDR3 sequence: CASSWGSAGGAYEQYF. Written as DNA, the CDR3 is TGTGCCAGCAGCTGGGGGTCGGCAGGAGGGGCCTACGAGCAGTACTTC.

The chain recombines TRBV5-1 with TRBJ1-3; D might be TRBD1 (6 bases). The CDR3 is made up of 14 amino acids. Trimming shortened V by 1 base and J by 4 bases, and 9 bases separated the two germline ends. Germline V CDR1 and CDR2: SGHRS, YFSETQ. The CDR3 coding sequence is TGCGCCAGCAGCTTGCAGGGGCCCGGAAACACCATATATTTT. Its protein is CASSLQGPGNTIYF.

Note on this clone: The germline gene is not matched at one end of the junction; a read error may be the cause. The V call is TRBV30, the J call TRBJ1-6; 7 nucleotides match TRBD1. Germline CDR1 GTSNPN, CDR2 SVGIG (reference sequence). This CDR3 has 14 residues. The CDR3 loop reads CAWKWTGYYSPLHF. DNA of the CDR3: TGTGCCTGGAAGTGGACAGGCTATTATTCACCCCTCCACTTT. The full variable domain, with the rest looked up from reference TRBV30 and TRBJ1-6, is SQTIHQWPATLVQPVGSPLSLECTVEGTSNPNLYWYRQAAGRGLQLLFYSVGIGQISSEVPQNLSASRPQDRQFILSSKKLLLSDSGFYLCAWKWTGYYSPLHFGNGTRLTVT.

This rearrangement joins TRBV27 to TRBJ1-5; 10 nucleotides align to TRBD1. The V and J ends lost 5 bases and 1 base, in that order; junction bases with no gene match: 11. The CDR3 has 18 amino acids. Germline V gene data show CDR1 as MNHEY and CDR2 as SMNVEV (reference sequence). The CDR3 DNA reads TGTGCCAGCAGTCCGCGTTTCGGGACAGGGGTGAGCAATCAGCCCCAGCATTTT. This gives the protein CASSPRFGTGVSNQPQHF.

The chain recombines TRBV7-9 with TRBJ2-2, with D possibly TRBD1 on 6 matching bases. Germline V lookup: CDR1 SEHNR, CDR2 FQNEAQ (reference sequence). The CDR3 loop spans 18 amino acids. Deletions cut 5 bases from V and 5 bases from J, with 24 bases between. The chain's CDR3 is CASSPLGFVQGLTGELFF. CDR3 coding DNA: TGTGCCAGCAGCCCACTCGGGTTTGTGCAGGGGTTGACCGGGGAGCTGTTTTTT.

The chain employs TRBV19 and TRBJ2-1, with 9 nucleotides matching TRBD1. Germline values: CDR1 LNHDA, CDR2 SQIVND (reference sequence). The CDR3 has 12 residues. With 8 bases clipped from V and 7 bases from J, the junction kept 3 bases outside the gene matches. The DNA of the CDR3 is TGTGCCAGTTCGGGACAGGGAAATGAGCAGTTCTTC. It codes for CASSGQGNEQFF.

The chain is built from TRBV5-1 and TRBJ1-6, with D unresolved. The CDR3 is 14 amino acids. Trimming pared 0 bases from V and 2 bases from J, leaving 3 bases between. CDR1 SGHRS and CDR2 YFSETQ come from the germline V gene. CDR3 in DNA: TGCGCCAGCAGCTTGGACACCTATAATTCACCCCTCCACTTT. It codes for CASSLDTYNSPLHF.